One and the same sample provided the 3 T cell receptor beta chains below, sequenced in a study of T cell responses to AZD1222 COVID-19 vaccine. Libraries were prepared by immunoSEQ multiplex PCR; TCRdb keeps only in-frame clonotypes and omits some of them. In the table there are 150,000 or so clones, roughly nine tenths of which are singletons. Sequenced material: peripheral blood, taken after recovery from COVID-19. Receptors originate from an adult who had recovered from COVID-19.

The chain employs TRBV27 and TRBJ2-7, with 9 bases that match TRBD2. Germline loops: CDR1 MNHEY, CDR2 SMNVEV (reference sequence). Trimming cost V 5 bases and J 5 bases; bases outside gene matches: 7. CDR3 length: 14 residues. The CDR3 DNA is TGTGCCAGCAGTATTAGCGGGAGAATCGACGAGCAGTACTTC. Protein product: CASSISGRIDEQYF.

The rearrangement joins TRBV28 to TRBJ1-5, with D possibly matching TRBD1 (5 bases). V gave up 3 bases and J gave up 2 bases, with 8 bases separating them. Germline V gene lookup returns CDR1 MDHEN and CDR2 SYDVKM. This CDR3 contains 14 residues. The CDR3 loop reads CASSLGGGNQPQHF. CDR3 bases: TGTGCCAGCAGTTTGGGAGGGGGCAATCAGCCCCAGCATTTT.

The chain combines TRBV4-1 with TRBJ1-3; no clear D gene. The CDR3 spans 18 residues. Trimming stripped 1 base from V and 0 bases from J, with 16 bases between. Germline CDR1 MGHRA, CDR2 YSYEKL. The CDR3 coding sequence is TGCGCCAGCAGCCAAGTCCCTAGACAAACCAGCTCTGGAAACACCATATATTTT. Translating gives CASSQVPRQTSSGNTIYF.